The present T cell receptor beta chain was sequenced within a study of cytomegalovirus exposure and HLA in healthy donors. Study-level background: Earlier sequencing of about 179 million T cells yielded around 100 million unique TCR beta sequences.

Notes on the study in general: TCR beta chain V- and J-gene trimming was linked, in a later analysis, to a missense variant in DCLRE1C.

The PCR had 60 Vbeta and 13 Jbeta primers. Sequenced by immunoSEQ multiplex PCR; TCRdb stores in-frame clones only, minus some. The sample has 240,000 or so clones, over 70% seen once; the top ten hold around 8%. This clone turned up a few times. Its antigen is undetermined. The junction had 7 bases not matched to a gene; V was cut back by 0 bases and J by 2 bases. The CDR3 runs 16 residues. The germline V gene has CDR1 SGDLS and CDR2 YYNGEE. The V and J genes are TRBV9 and TRBJ2-5, with TRBD1 matching 7 bases. The sequenced material came from PBMCs. The sequence was obtained from a woman aged 55-75 years in good health and CMV-seropositive. In nucleotides, the CDR3 is TGTGCCAGCAGCGTAGCTGAGGGGGCCCGACAAGAGACCCAGTACTTC. Protein sequence: CASSVAEGARQETQYF.